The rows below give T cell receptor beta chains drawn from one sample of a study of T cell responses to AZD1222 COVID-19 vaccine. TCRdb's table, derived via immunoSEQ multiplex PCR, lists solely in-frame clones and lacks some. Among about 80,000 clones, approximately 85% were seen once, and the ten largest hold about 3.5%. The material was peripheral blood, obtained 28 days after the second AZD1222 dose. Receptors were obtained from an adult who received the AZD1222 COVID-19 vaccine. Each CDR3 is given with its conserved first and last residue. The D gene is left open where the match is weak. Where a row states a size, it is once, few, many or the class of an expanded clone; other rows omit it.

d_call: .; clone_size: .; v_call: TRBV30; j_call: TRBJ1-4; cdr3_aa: CAWSVRTADEKLFF; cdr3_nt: TGTGCCTGGAGTGTCCGGACCGCGGATGAAAAACTGTTTTTT
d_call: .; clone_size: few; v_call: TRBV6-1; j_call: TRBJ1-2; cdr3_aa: CASSEGWGTTGTGGYTF; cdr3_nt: TGTGCCAGCAGTGAAGGATGGGGAACGACTGGCACGGGTGGCTACACCTTC
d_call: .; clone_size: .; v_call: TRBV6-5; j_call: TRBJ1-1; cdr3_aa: CASSRNTEAFF; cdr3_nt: TGTGCCAGCAGCCGGAACACTGAAGCTTTCTTT
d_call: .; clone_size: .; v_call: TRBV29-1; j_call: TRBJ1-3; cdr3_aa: CSAHREPSGNTIYF; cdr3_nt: TGCAGCGCCCACAGGGAGCCCTCTGGAAACACCATATATTTT
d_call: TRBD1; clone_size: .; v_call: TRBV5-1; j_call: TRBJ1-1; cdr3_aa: CASSRGDRGATEAFF; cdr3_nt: TGCGCCAGCAGCCGTGGCGACAGGGGGGCCACTGAAGCTTTCTTT
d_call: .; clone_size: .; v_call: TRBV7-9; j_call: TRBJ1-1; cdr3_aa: CASRGNTEAFF; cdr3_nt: TGTGCCAGCAGAGGCAACACTGAAGCTTTCTTT
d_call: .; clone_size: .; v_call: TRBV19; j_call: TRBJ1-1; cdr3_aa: CASTQDGGNTEAFF; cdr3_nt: TGTGCCAGTACCCAGGACGGGGGTAACACTGAAGCTTTCTTT
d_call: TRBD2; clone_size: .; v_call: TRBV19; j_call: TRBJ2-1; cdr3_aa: CASSTGRGAGDYNEQFF; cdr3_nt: TGTGCCAGTAGTACGGGGCGGGGAGCGGGAGACTACAATGAGCAGTTCTTC
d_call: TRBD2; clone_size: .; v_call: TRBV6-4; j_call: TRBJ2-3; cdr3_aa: CASSSGGASTDTQYF; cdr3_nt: TGTGCCAGCAGTAGCGGGGGGGCCAGCACAGATACGCAGTATTTT
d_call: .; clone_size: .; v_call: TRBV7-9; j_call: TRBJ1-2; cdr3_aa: CASSLSGNGYTF; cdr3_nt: TGTGCCAGCAGCTTATCCGGGAACGGCTACACCTTC
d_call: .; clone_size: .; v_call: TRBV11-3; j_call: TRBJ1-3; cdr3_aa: CASSRGAVRGNTIYF; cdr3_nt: TGTGCCAGCAGCCGGGGCGCCGTCCGTGGAAACACCATATATTTT
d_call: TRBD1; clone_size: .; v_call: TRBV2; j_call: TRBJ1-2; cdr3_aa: CASIPGQGFYGYTF; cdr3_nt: TGTGCCAGCATTCCGGGACAGGGATTCTATGGCTACACCTTC
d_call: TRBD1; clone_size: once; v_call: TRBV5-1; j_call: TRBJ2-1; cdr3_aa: CASSLALMDRVSYNEQFF; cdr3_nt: TGCGCCAGCAGCTTGGCCCTCATGGACAGGGTTTCCTACAATGAGCAGTTCTTC
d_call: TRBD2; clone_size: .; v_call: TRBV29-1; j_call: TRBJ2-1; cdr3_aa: CSVDGTSGSTKQFF; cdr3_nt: TGCAGCGTTGATGGGACTAGCGGGAGTACCAAGCAGTTCTTC
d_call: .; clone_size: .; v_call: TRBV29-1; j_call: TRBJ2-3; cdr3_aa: CSVEGQGQDTQYF; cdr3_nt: TGCAGCGTTGAGGGGCAGGGGCAAGATACGCAGTATTTT
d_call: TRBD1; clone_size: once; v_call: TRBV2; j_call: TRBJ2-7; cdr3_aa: CASSRQGTYEQYF; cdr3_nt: TGTGCCAGCAGCAGACAGGGTACCTACGAGCAGTACTTC
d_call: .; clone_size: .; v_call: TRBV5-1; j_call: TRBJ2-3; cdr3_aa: CASSPPVEESTDTQYF; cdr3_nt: TGCGCCAGCAGCCCCCCTGTAGAAGAAAGCACAGATACGCAGTATTTT
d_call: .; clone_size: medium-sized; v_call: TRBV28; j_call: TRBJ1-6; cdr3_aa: CASSLYLNSPLHF; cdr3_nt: TGTGCCAGCAGTTTATACCTTAATTCACCCCTCCACTTT
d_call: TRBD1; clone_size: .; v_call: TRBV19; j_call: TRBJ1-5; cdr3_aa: CASIQGTGYSNQPQHF; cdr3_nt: TGTGCCAGTATCCAGGGGACAGGGTATAGCAATCAGCCCCAGCATTTT
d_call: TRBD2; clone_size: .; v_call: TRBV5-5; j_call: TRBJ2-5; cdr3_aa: CASSFLAGEETQYF; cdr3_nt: TGTGCCAGCAGCTTTCTAGCGGGAGAAGAGACCCAGTACTTC
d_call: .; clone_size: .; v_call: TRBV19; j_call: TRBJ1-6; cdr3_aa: CASNPGSYNSPLHF; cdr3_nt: TGTGCCAGTAATCCAGGGTCCTATAATTCACCCCTCCACTTT
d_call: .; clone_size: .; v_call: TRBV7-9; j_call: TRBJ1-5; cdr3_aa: CASSFATDYSNQPQHF; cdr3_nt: TGTGCCAGCAGCTTCGCGACAGATTATAGCAATCAGCCCCAGCATTTT
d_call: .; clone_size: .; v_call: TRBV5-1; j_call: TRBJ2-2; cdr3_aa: CASSKNTGRGTGELFF; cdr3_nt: TGCGCCAGCAGCAAAAATACCGGCAGGGGCACCGGGGAGCTGTTTTTT
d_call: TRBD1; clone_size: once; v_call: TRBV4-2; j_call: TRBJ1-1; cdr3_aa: CASSQDRGPEAFF; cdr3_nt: TGTGCCAGCAGCCAAGACAGGGGGCCTGAAGCTTTCTTT
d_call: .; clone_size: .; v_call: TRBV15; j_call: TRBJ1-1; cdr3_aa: CATSRDPQENTEAFF; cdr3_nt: TGTGCCACCAGCAGAGACCCCCAGGAGAACACTGAAGCTTTCTTT
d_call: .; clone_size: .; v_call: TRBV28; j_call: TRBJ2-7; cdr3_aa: CASSIAGTTYEQYF; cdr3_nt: TGTGCCAGCAGTATCGCGGGGACAACCTACGAGCAGTACTTC
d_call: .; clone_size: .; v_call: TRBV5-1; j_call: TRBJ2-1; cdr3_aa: CASSRSLNNEQFF; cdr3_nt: TGCGCCAGCAGCCGCTCTCTTAACAATGAGCAGTTCTTC
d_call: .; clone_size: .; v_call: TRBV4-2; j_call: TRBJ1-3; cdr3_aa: CASSQEPLEGGNTIYF; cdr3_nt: TGTGCCAGCAGCCAAGAGCCCCTTGAAGGGGGAAACACCATATATTTT
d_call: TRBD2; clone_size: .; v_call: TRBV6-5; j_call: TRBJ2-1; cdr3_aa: CASSYSRLAINEQFF; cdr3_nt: TGTGCCAGCAGTTACTCGCGACTAGCTATCAATGAGCAGTTCTTC
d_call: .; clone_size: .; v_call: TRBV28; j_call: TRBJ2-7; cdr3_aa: CASSLLHEQYF; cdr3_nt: TGTGCCAGCAGTTTACTCCACGAGCAGTACTTC
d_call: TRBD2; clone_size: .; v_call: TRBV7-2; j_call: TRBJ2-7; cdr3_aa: CASRPSGVAGGEQYF; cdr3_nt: TGTGCCAGCAGGCCCTCAGGGGTAGCGGGAGGCGAGCAGTACTTC
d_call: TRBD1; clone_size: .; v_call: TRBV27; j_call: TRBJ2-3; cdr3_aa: CASSPSRDRVKSTDTQYF; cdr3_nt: TGTGCCAGCAGTCCCTCCCGGGACAGGGTAAAAAGCACAGATACGCAGTATTTT
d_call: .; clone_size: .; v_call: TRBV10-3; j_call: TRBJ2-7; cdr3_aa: CAISEIRSGLYEQYF; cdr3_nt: TGTGCCATCAGTGAGATAAGATCGGGACTTTACGAGCAGTACTTC
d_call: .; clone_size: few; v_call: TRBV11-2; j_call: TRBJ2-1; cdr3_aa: CASSERSAYNEQFF; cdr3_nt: TGTGCCAGCAGCGAAAGAAGCGCGTACAATGAGCAGTTCTTC
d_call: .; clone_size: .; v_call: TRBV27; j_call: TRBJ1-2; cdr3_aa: CASTPNFSAGLYGYTF; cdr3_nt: TGTGCCAGCACCCCTAACTTCTCGGCTGGGCTTTATGGCTACACCTTC
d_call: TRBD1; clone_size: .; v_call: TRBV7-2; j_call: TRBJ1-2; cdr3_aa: CASSFGQGVNYGYTF; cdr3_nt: TGTGCCAGCAGCTTTGGGCAGGGGGTTAACTATGGCTACACCTTC